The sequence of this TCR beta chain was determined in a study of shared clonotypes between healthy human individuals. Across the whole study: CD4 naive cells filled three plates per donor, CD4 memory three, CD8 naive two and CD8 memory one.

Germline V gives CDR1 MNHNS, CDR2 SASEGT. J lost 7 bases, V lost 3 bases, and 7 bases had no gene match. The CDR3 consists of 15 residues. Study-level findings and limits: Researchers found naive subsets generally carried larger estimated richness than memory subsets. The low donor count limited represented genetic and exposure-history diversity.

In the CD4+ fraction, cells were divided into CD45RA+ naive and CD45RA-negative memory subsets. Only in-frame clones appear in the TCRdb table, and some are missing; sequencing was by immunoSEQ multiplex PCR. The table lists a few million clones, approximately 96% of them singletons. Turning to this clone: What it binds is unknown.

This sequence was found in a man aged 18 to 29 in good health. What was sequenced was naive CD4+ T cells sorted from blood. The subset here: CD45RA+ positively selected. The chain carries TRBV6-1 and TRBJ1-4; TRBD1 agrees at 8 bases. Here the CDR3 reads CASSDVGQGFEKLFF. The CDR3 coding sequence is TGTGCCAGCAGTGATGTAGGACAGGGATTTGAAAAACTGTTTTTT.